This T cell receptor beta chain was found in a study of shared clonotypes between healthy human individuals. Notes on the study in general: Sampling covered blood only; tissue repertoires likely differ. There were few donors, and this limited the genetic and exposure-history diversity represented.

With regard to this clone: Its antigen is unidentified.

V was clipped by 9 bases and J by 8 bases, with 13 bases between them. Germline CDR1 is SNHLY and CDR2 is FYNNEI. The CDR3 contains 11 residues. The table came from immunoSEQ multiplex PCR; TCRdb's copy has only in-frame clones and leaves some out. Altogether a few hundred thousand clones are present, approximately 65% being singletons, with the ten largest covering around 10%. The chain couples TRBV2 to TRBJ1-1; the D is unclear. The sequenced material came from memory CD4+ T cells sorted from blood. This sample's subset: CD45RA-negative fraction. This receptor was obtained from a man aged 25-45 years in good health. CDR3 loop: CASNSRGEAFF. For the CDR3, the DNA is TGTGCCAGTAACAGCCGCGGGGAAGCTTTCTTT.